This TCR beta chain derives from a study of beta chain features in type 1 diabetes. Whole-study findings and limits: Significant though moderate, a shortening of TCRB CDR3s appeared in all four CD4+ subsets of Type 1 diabetes patients.

Expressed TCRB transcripts were sequenced because the entire RNA isolate underwent reverse transcription. TCRdb's table, derived via immunoSEQ multiplex PCR, lists solely in-frame clones and lacks some. The sample includes some 290,000 clones, roughly an eighth of them seen just once. V lost 4 bases, J lost 1 base, and 1 base stayed unmatched. This CDR3 region has 15 residues. CDR1 is LGHNA, CDR2 YNFKEQ, per germline. With respect to this clone: What it binds is unknown.

The chain links TRBV4-2 to TRBJ2-3, with 11 nucleotides matching TRBD2. The sequencing sample was made of naive CD4+ T cells from blood. This clonotype originated in a man aged 30 to 39 with type 1 diabetes. CDR3 coding DNA: TGTGCCAGCAGCCTGGGACTAGCGGGCACAGATACGCAGTATTTT. This gives the protein CASSLGLAGTDTQYF.